This TCR beta chain was retrieved from a study of blood T cell repertoires in COVID-19. Study at large: Donors in the United States, Italy and Spain gave samples during acute or convalescent COVID-19.

In the original analysis: Estimation of nucleated cell counts relied on the amplification of reference gene primers. Clones were sequenced by immunoSEQ multiplex PCR, and TCRdb holds only the in-frame ones, with some missing. V and J calls and clone size are copied from that table; D and trimming were computed from the DNA. The profile shows 150,000 to 180,000 clones, approximately 80% of them singletons. The CDR3 is made up of 16 amino acids. Germline V CDR1 and CDR2: MGHRA, YSYEKL. The ends were cut back, 0 bases at V and 0 bases at J, with 11 bases in the middle. This chain joins TRBV4-1 and TRBJ1-2; unclear D gene. The sample consisted of peripheral blood. The receptor comes from a man aged 60-69 years with acute or convalescent COVID-19. The CDR3 DNA follows: TGCGCCAGCAGCCAAGATAACACCGCTTCTAACTATGGCTACACCTTC. It encodes CASSQDNTASNYGYTF.